This T cell receptor (beta chain) was retrieved from a study of CD8+ T cells in alopecia areata. Study information: The study gave tofacitinib for 6 to 18 months, then 6 months off drug.

V was shortened by 1 base and J by 0 bases, with 7 bases between the two germline ends. Germline CDR1 SGHDT, CDR2 YYEEEE. The CDR3 is 14 residues long. In each case, RNA was isolated and then reverse transcribed into cDNA as the sequencing template. Generated by immunoSEQ multiplex PCR, the TCRdb table keeps only in-frame clones and is missing some. The data contain under 250,000 clones, around 62% of them seen just once; the ten biggest clones take up under 0.5%. The chain is built from TRBV5-6 and TRBJ1-2, with D maybe TRBD1 (6 bases). This TCR was sampled from a human donor with alopecia areata. Sequenced here: CD4+ T cells sorted from blood, sampled at week 0. CDR3 sequence (DNA): TGTGCCAGCAGCTTGACAGGGCCTAACTATGGCTACACCTTC. Amino acids: CASSLTGPNYGYTF.